Shown below are 24 T cell receptor beta chains from a single sample sequenced in a study of Ad26.COV2.S vaccination and SARS-CoV-2 variants. Clones were sequenced by immunoSEQ multiplex PCR, and TCRdb holds only the in-frame ones, with some missing. The repertoire holds 300,000 to 350,000 clones, about 90% seen once, with about 5% in the top ten. This sample's treatment: about 20 received Ad26.COV2.S at low or high dose, single or two shots; about 5 received placebo; per-sample allocation not given. Specimen acquisition occurred on day 63 following the initial vaccine or placebo injection. This specimen was peripheral blood, taken in a trial of Ad26.COV2.S vaccine versus placebo. These receptor sequences come from a person between 18 and 65 years old who received the Ad26.COV2.S COVID-19 vaccine or a placebo.

The V gene is TRBV3-1 (or the pseudogene TRBV3-2), the J gene TRBJ2-2, with D perhaps TRBD1 or TRBD2 (6 bases each). Germline CDR1 LGHDT, CDR2 YNNKEL (reference sequence). This CDR3 comprises 20 residues. The V and J ends lost 0 bases and 1 base respectively, with 21 bases between them. The CDR3 is CASSQEGWGARYRNTGELFF. DNA for the CDR3: TGTGCCAGCAGCCAAGAGGGGTGGGGGGCACGCTACCGGAACACCGGGGAGCTGTTTTTT.

Only a few counts were recorded for this clone. J is TRBJ2-1 and V is TRBV5-1; 10 bases match TRBD2. The germline V gene encodes CDR1 SGHRS and CDR2 YFSETQ. The CDR3 extends over 14 amino acids. V was pared by 3 bases and J by 8 bases, with 5 bases of the junction left unmatched. CDR3 coding DNA: TGCGCCAGCAGCTCTAGCGGGAGCGGGGATGAGCAGTTCTTC. Protein: CASSSSGSGDEQFF. The full variable domain, in which reference TRBV5-1 and TRBJ2-1 provide the parts outside the CDR3, is KAGVTQTPRYLIKTRGQQVTLSCSPISGHRSVSWYQQTPGQGLQFLFEYFSETQRNKGNFPGRFSGRQFSNSRSEMNVSTLELGDSALYLCASSSSGSGDEQFFGPGTRLTVL.

The chain carries TRBV2 and TRBJ2-7, with D possibly matching TRBD1 (6 bases). Germline V lookup: CDR1 SNHLY, CDR2 FYNNEI. V was pared by 4 bases and J by 2 bases, with 15 bases between. The CDR3 is 15 residues long. The CDR3 DNA is TGTGCCAGCAGTGCGGGTGACAGGTTCACCTACGAGCAGTACGTC. Amino acids: CASSAGDRFTYEQYV.

The chain is built from TRBV7-3 and TRBJ1-1, with D maybe TRBD1 (5 bases). V lost 1 base and J lost 3, with 12 bases in between. Germline CDR1 and CDR2: SGHTA and FQGTGA. The CDR3 is 15 amino acids. The CDR3 coding sequence is TGTGCCAGCAGCTTAATGCTTAGGGGTGACACTGAAGCTTTCTTT. As protein: CASSLMLRGDTEAFF.

The CDR3 region has the DNA TGTGCCAGCAGCTTATCATCCGGGACTAGCGGGACAGATACGCAGTATTTT. This encodes CASSLSSGTSGTDTQYF. The chain combines TRBV5-4 with TRBJ2-3; 12 bases align to TRBD2. Germline V gene sequence: CDR1 SGHNT, CDR2 YYREEE (reference sequence). V dropped 2 bases and J dropped 3; count of bases not matched to a gene: 7. CDR3 length: 17 amino acids. The whole variable domain, remainder taken from reference TRBV5-4 and TRBJ2-3, is ETGVTQSPTHLIKTRGQQVTLRCSSQSGHNTVSWYQQALGQGPQFIFQYYREEENGRGNFPPRFSGLQFPNYSSELNVNALELDDSALYLCASSLSSGTSGTDTQYFGPGTRLTVL.

The chain links TRBV29-1 to TRBJ1-1; D is unclear. Germline V gene lookup returns CDR1 SQVTM and CDR2 ANQGSEA. V shed 4 bases and J shed 4 bases, with 4 bases lying between them. This CDR3 spans 10 amino acids. The CDR3 here is CSVGLTEAFF. Written as DNA, the CDR3 is TGCAGCGTTGGTCTCACTGAAGCTTTCTTT.

The V call is TRBV29-1, the J call TRBJ2-3, with 10 bases identical to TRBD2. This CDR3 region has 17 residues. The J segment lost 2 bases and the V segment lost 3 bases, leaving 11 bases of the junction unmatched. CDR1 SQVTM and CDR2 ANQGSEA come from the germline V gene. CDR3 residues: CSVDSPLAGGPTDTQYF. CDR3 nucleotides: TGCAGCGTTGATTCGCCATTAGCGGGGGGACCCACAGATACGCAGTATTTT.

DNA for the CDR3: TGTGCCAGCAGTTTCACACAGGGGGCAGGTGAAAAACTGTTTTTT. Its protein is CASSFTQGAGEKLFF. This chain links TRBV6-5 with TRBJ1-4; 9 nucleotides agree with TRBD1. CDR3 length: 15 residues. Per the germline V gene, CDR1 is MNHEY and CDR2 is SVGAGI. V dropped 4 bases and J dropped 7; count of bases not matched to a gene: 7.

The CDR3 here is CASSVTGGASYEQYF. The CDR3 coding sequence is TGTGCCAGCAGCGTGACAGGGGGCGCCTCCTACGAGCAGTACTTC. This sequence joins TRBV27 and TRBJ2-7; 10 nucleotides match TRBD1. CDR3 size: 15 residues. Germline loops: CDR1 MNHEY, CDR2 SMNVEV (reference sequence). V shed 6 bases and J 0 bases; nucleotides not matched to a gene: 5.

This rearrangement joins TRBV2 to TRBJ1-1; maybe TRBD1 (5 bases). Germline V gene data show CDR1 as SNHLY and CDR2 as FYNNEI. There are 12 residues in the CDR3. V was cut by 6 bases and J by 10 bases, with 15 bases left in between. The CDR3 sequence is CASSQPVGGAFF. The DNA of the CDR3 is TGTGCCAGCAGCCAGCCCGTGGGGGGAGCTTTCTTT.

This clone came up a few times. V gene TRBV25-1 combines with J gene TRBJ2-3; no clear D gene. There are 12 residues in the CDR3. Trimming left V 2 bases short and J 2 bases short, with 2 bases between. The germline V gene encodes CDR1 MGHDK and CDR2 SYGVNS. The CDR3 DNA is TGTGCCAGCAGTGAAAACACAGATACGCAGTATTTT. It specifies CASSENTDTQYF.

The V call is TRBV4-1, the J call TRBJ2-1; D unresolved. The CDR3 consists of 17 residues. The V gene's germline CDR1 is MGHRA and CDR2 YSYEKL. V lost 1 base and J 0 bases, leaving 13 bases between the germline ends. The CDR3 loop reads CASSQAFTPSSYNEQFF. The CDR3 coding sequence is TGCGCCAGCAGCCAAGCGTTTACCCCGAGCTCCTACAATGAGCAGTTCTTC.

This chain connects TRBV4-3 to TRBJ1-5; D not certain. The CDR3 is 14 residues long. Trimming cost V 4 bases and J 4 bases, with 11 bases left between them. Germline V lookup: CDR1 LGHNA, CDR2 YSLEER. The CDR3 DNA is TGCGCCAGCAGCCTTGGGCGGAAAAATCAGCCCCAGCATTTT. It codes for CASSLGRKNQPQHF.

This clone showed up just a few times. The chain is built from TRBV7-9 and TRBJ1-1; D is undetermined. V shed 5 bases and J shed 8 bases, with 9 bases lying between them. CDR1 SEHNR and CDR2 FQNEAQ come from the germline V gene (reference sequence). There are 11 residues in the CDR3. The chain's CDR3 is CASSRYGEAFF. The CDR3, as DNA: TGTGCCAGCAGCCGTTACGGGGAAGCTTTCTTT.

The chain couples TRBV12-2 to TRBJ1-6. TRBV12-2 is noted as a pseudogene. The CDR3 covers 18 residues. CDR3 sequence (DNA): TGTGCAAGTCGCTTTAGCGACAGAACTAGCTCCTATAATTCACCCCTCCACTTT. Protein sequence: CASRFSDRTSSYNSPLHF.

The gene calls are TRBV27 and TRBJ1-6; a weak D match, TRBD1 (5 bases). Trimming pared 7 bases from V and 2 bases from J, leaving 12 bases between. Germline V gene data show CDR1 as MNHEY and CDR2 as SMNVEV (reference sequence). The CDR3 consists of 15 residues. As DNA, the CDR3 is TGTGCCAGCAAACGGGGGTTGCCCTATAATTCACCCCTCCACTTT. It specifies CASKRGLPYNSPLHF.

This clone was seen a single time. This sequence joins TRBV6-6 and TRBJ2-7; no definite D call. CDR1 is MNHNY and CDR2 is SVGAGI in the germline V gene (reference sequence). V lost 6 bases, J lost 0 bases, and 9 bases lay in between. CDR3 length: 13 amino acids. This CDR3 reads CASRRRTSYEQYF. The DNA for the CDR3 is TGTGCCAGCAGGAGGAGAACCTCCTACGAGCAGTACTTC.

The V and J genes are TRBV12-3 or TRBV12-4 and TRBJ2-3, with D unresolved. V was cut by 2 bases and J by 9 bases, with 6 bases left in between. CDR3 length equals 11 residues. The CDR3 DNA sequence: TGTGCCAGCAGTTTAATCGGGACGCAGTATTTT. Its translation: CASSLIGTQYF.

The chain joins TRBV30 to TRBJ1-2, with 10 bases matching TRBD1. The ends lost 0 bases at V and 4 bases at J; junction bases unmatched: 8. Germline V gene sequence: CDR1 GTSNPN, CDR2 SVGIG (reference sequence). The CDR3 contains 16 residues. CDR3 sequence: CAWSVYGTGATYGYTF. CDR3 bases: TGTGCCTGGAGTGTATATGGGACAGGGGCGACCTATGGCTACACCTTC.

This chain links TRBV28 with TRBJ2-7, with D uncertain. The CDR3 covers 12 residues. Trimming left V 7 bases short and J 3 bases short, with 10 bases between. The germline gives CDR1 MDHEN, CDR2 SYDVKM. CDR3 nucleotide sequence: TGTGCCAGCAACGGGTTACGCTACGAGCAGTACTTC. This sequence encodes CASNGLRYEQYF.

This clone was found a few times. The chain is built from TRBV4-1 and TRBJ1-2; TRBD1 agrees at 10 bases. Germline CDR1 is MGHRA and CDR2 is YSYEKL. V trimming: 5 bases; J trimming: 2 bases; junction bases outside the gene matches: 11. The CDR3 runs 17 residues. The CDR3 coding sequence is TGCGCCAGCAGCGAAGTAGGCTGGGGACAGGGGAACTATGGCTACACCTTC. Protein product: CASSEVGWGQGNYGYTF.

CDR3 residues: CASSVAQGAGNTIYF. The CDR3 nucleotides read TGTGCCAGCAGCGTAGCTCAGGGAGCTGGAAACACCATATATTTT. The chain is built from TRBV9 and TRBJ1-3; maybe TRBD1 (5 bases). From germline, CDR1 is SGDLS and CDR2 YYNGEE. V was pared by 0 bases and J by 2 bases, with 9 bases between. The CDR3 contains 15 residues.

The gene calls are TRBV11-3 and TRBJ2-3, with TRBD2 identical over 10 bases. V lost 3 bases to trimming and J lost 6 bases; unmatched junction nucleotides: 6. The length of the CDR3 is 15 residues. Germline V CDR1 and CDR2: SGHNT, YENEEA. CDR3 nucleotides: TGTGCCAGCAGCTTTAGGCTAGCGGGAGAGGATACGCAGTATTTT. Amino acids: CASSFRLAGEDTQYF.

The CDR3 is CASKAGGSSYEQYF. Here the CDR3 DNA reads TGTGCCAGCAAGGCGGGGGGGTCCTCCTACGAGCAGTACTTC. The chain combines TRBV5-4 with TRBJ2-7, with 9 bases matching TRBD2. V lost 6 bases, J lost 0 bases, and 4 bases stayed unmatched. CDR1 SGHNT and CDR2 YYREEE come from the germline V gene (reference sequence). This CDR3 is built from 14 residues.